A selection of T cell receptor beta chains follows, all from one sample in a study of T cell responses to AZD1222 COVID-19 vaccine. Libraries were prepared by immunoSEQ multiplex PCR; TCRdb keeps only in-frame clonotypes and omits some of them. The data show about 110,000 clones, roughly 87% seen once. This sample comprised peripheral blood, obtained on day 0 of AZD1222 vaccination. The receptors shown here come from an adult in good health. CDR3s include the opening cysteine and the closing phenylalanine or tryptophan. D genes are given only for firm matches. Not all rows give a size; the values are once, few, many and, for expanded clones, a class.

TRBV15	.	TRBJ2-3	.	CATSRSYTTDTQYF	TGTGCCACCAGCAGATCTTATACCACAGATACGCAGTATTTT
TRBV18	.	TRBJ2-3	.	CAGADSTDTQYF	TGTGCCGGGGCCGACAGCACAGATACGCAGTATTTT
TRBV10-3	.	TRBJ1-1	.	CAISEVHRLEAFF	TGTGCCATCAGTGAGGTTCACAGGTTAGAAGCTTTCTTT
TRBV27	.	TRBJ2-2	.	CASSLWGARSGELFF	TGTGCCAGCAGTTTGTGGGGGGCGCGCTCCGGGGAGCTGTTTTTT
TRBV7-9	.	TRBJ1-2	.	CASSLERGAAYGYTF	TGTGCCAGCAGCTTAGAGCGGGGGGCGGCTTATGGCTACACCTTC
TRBV6-5	.	TRBJ1-2	.	CASSYSRHDGYTF	TGTGCCAGCAGTTACTCACGGCACGATGGCTACACCTTC
TRBV5-1	.	TRBJ2-1	.	CASSFDRWNEQFF	TGCGCCAGCAGCTTTGACCGTTGGAATGAGCAGTTCTTC
TRBV6-5	.	TRBJ1-2	.	CASSNREVGYGYTF	TGTGCCAGCAGCAACAGGGAAGTGGGCTATGGCTACACCTTC
TRBV7-2	.	TRBJ2-7	.	CASSGVGGGEQYF	TGTGCCAGCAGTGGTGTCGGGGGAGGCGAGCAGTACTTC
TRBV5-5	.	TRBJ1-1	.	CASSPWEGWSTEAFF	TGTGCCAGCAGCCCCTGGGAGGGGTGGAGCACTGAAGCTTTCTTT
TRBV5-1	TRBD1	TRBJ2-3	.	CASSLPWTGSTDTQYF	TGCGCCAGCAGCTTGCCCTGGACAGGGAGCACAGATACGCAGTATTTT
TRBV6-2/TRBV6-3	.	TRBJ1-5	.	CASSQRGDGNQPQHF	TGTGCCAGCAGTCAGAGGGGAGACGGGAATCAGCCCCAGCATTTT
TRBV19	.	TRBJ2-3	.	CASHGGRGTRTDTQYF	TGTGCCAGCCACGGGGGGCGGGGAACCCGCACAGATACGCAGTATTTT
TRBV4-3	TRBD2	TRBJ2-7	.	CASSQGLAGVEQYF	TGCGCCAGCAGCCAGGGACTAGCGGGAGTTGAGCAGTACTTC
TRBV4-2	TRBD1	TRBJ1-2	.	CASSQDWTGLGYGYTF	TGTGCCAGCAGCCAAGATTGGACAGGGCTTGGCTATGGCTACACCTTC
TRBV5-5	.	TRBJ2-3	.	CASSLGSNWGGDTQYF	TGTGCCAGCAGCTTGGGTTCGAATTGGGGTGGAGATACGCAGTATTTT
TRBV2	TRBD2	TRBJ2-3	.	CASKSIAGVITDTQYF	TGTGCCAGCAAGAGCATAGCGGGGGTTATCACAGATACGCAGTATTTT
TRBV19	TRBD1	TRBJ2-5	once	CASSHHGTGTEETQYF	TGTGCCAGTAGTCACCACGGGACAGGGACCGAAGAGACCCAGTACTTC
TRBV5-1	.	TRBJ2-5	once	CASSLEGLETQYF	TGCGCCAGCAGCTTGGAAGGGTTGGAGACCCAGTACTTC
TRBV18	.	TRBJ2-2	.	CASSPPGFGTGELFF	TGTGCCAGCTCACCTCCGGGGTTTGGCACCGGGGAGCTGTTTTTT
TRBV7-6	.	TRBJ1-3	.	CASSLTQGLSGNTIYF	TGTGCCAGCAGCTTAACCCAGGGCCTCTCTGGAAACACCATATATTTT
TRBV9	.	TRBJ2-1	.	CASSVEDEQFF	TGTGCCAGCAGCGTAGAGGATGAGCAGTTCTTC
TRBV2	TRBD1	TRBJ1-6	.	CASSTRQGYNSPLHF	TGTGCCAGCAGTACCCGACAGGGATATAATTCACCCCTCCACTTT
TRBV4-1	.	TRBJ2-1	.	CASSQEDAYNEQFF	TGCGCCAGCAGCCAAGAGGACGCGTACAATGAGCAGTTCTTC
TRBV7-2	TRBD2	TRBJ2-1	.	CASSLALTYRGRLAGENEQFF	TGTGCCAGCAGCTTAGCCCTTACTTACAGGGGGAGACTAGCGGGGGAGAATGAGCAGTTCTTC
TRBV7-2	.	TRBJ2-3	.	CASSQHRDPGTDTQYF	TGTGCCAGCAGTCAACACCGGGACCCTGGAACAGATACGCAGTATTTT
TRBV2	.	TRBJ1-3	.	CASSYVSGNTIYF	TGTGCCAGCAGTTATGTTTCTGGAAACACCATATATTTT
TRBV4-2	.	TRBJ2-7	few	CASSQDGGVPYEQYF	TGTGCCAGCAGCCAAGACGGCGGGGTCCCCTACGAGCAGTACTTC
TRBV18	TRBD2	TRBJ2-1	.	CASSPGLALSSYNEQFF	TGTGCCAGCTCGCCGGGACTAGCACTGAGCTCCTACAATGAGCAGTTCTTC
TRBV5-4	TRBD1	TRBJ2-5	.	CASSSGQGETQYF	TGTGCCAGCAGCTCCGGACAGGGTGAGACCCAGTACTTC
TRBV6-5	.	TRBJ1-6	few	CASRTDRGLNSPLHF	TGTGCCAGCAGAACCGACAGAGGGCTCAATTCACCCCTCCACTTT
TRBV27	.	TRBJ2-7	.	CASSPLAGSEYF	TGTGCCAGCAGCCCCCTTGCAGGTTCGGAGTACTTC
TRBV30	TRBD1	TRBJ1-5	.	CAWSLQGHQPQHF	TGTGCCTGGAGTCTACAGGGGCATCAGCCCCAGCATTTT
TRBV28	TRBD1	TRBJ1-4	.	CASKGTGRGPLFF	TGTGCCAGCAAGGGGACAGGGAGAGGTCCACTGTTTTTT
TRBV2	TRBD1	TRBJ1-5	.	CASSEGQVNQPQHF	TGTGCCAGCAGTGAGGGACAGGTTAATCAGCCCCAGCATTTT
TRBV9	.	TRBJ1-5	.	CASSGGFYQPQHF	TGTGCCAGCAGCGGAGGGTTCTATCAGCCCCAGCATTTT
TRBV19	.	TRBJ1-4	few	CASTLIGGADEKLFF	TGTGCCAGTACCCTAATCGGGGGGGCGGATGAAAAACTGTTTTTT
TRBV5-1	.	TRBJ1-1	.	CASSLIQGTTEAFF	TGCGCCAGCAGCTTAATCCAGGGGACCACTGAAGCTTTCTTT
TRBV7-9	.	TRBJ2-1	.	CASSLGLEYEQFF	TGTGCCAGCAGCTTAGGTCTAGAGTATGAGCAGTTCTTC
TRBV6-2/TRBV6-3	.	TRBJ2-2	.	CASSYGGTTTGELFF	TGTGCCAGCAGTTACGGCGGAACAACCACCGGGGAGCTGTTTTTT
TRBV11-2	TRBD2	TRBJ2-3	.	CASSNVLAGDGDTQYF	TGTGCCAGCAGCAACGTACTAGCGGGAGACGGAGATACGCAGTATTTT
TRBV19	.	TRBJ2-7	.	CASSTRDQNGEQYF	TGTGCCAGTAGTACCCGGGACCAAAACGGGGAGCAGTACTTC
TRBV19	.	TRBJ2-1	.	CASSIEPVSYNEQFF	TGTGCCAGTAGTATTGAGCCAGTCTCCTACAATGAGCAGTTCTTC
TRBV4-3	.	TRBJ2-2	.	CASSHRLQYSTGELFF	TGCGCCAGCAGCCATCGGTTACAGTATAGCACCGGGGAGCTGTTTTTT
TRBV7-8	.	TRBJ2-1	.	CASSLARLPSVNEQFF	TGTGCCAGCAGCTTAGCGCGACTGCCATCGGTGAATGAGCAGTTCTTC
TRBV19	.	TRBJ1-2	.	CASQKSPHQNYGYTF	TGTGCCAGCCAGAAAAGTCCCCACCAGAACTATGGCTACACCTTC
TRBV28	TRBD1	TRBJ2-7	.	CASSSGQGGDEQYF	TGTGCCAGCAGCAGTGGACAGGGGGGCGACGAGCAGTACTTC